These T cell receptor beta chains were read from a single sample in a study of cytomegalovirus exposure and HLA in healthy donors. Measured with immunoSEQ multiplex PCR; TCRdb has only the in-frame clones, and not every one. The sample yields approximately 150,000 clones, around 78% seen once. Sequenced input: PBMCs. The receptor set was obtained from a woman aged 40 to 49 in good health and CMV-seronegative. Each CDR3 is given with its conserved first and last residue. A D gene is named only where the DNA matches it firmly. The size field is filled for only some rows; it gives once, few, many or a size class.

j_call	v_call	d_call	clone_size	cdr3_nt	cdr3_aa
TRBJ1-2	TRBV25-1	-	-	TGTGCCAGCAGTGTGTGGGGGGGGGAATCTAACTATGGCTACACCTTC	CASSVWGGESNYGYTF
TRBJ2-6	TRBV7-3	-	-	TGTGCCAGCAGCTCGCAGGGGTACGGGGCCAACGTCCTGACTTTC	CASSSQGYGANVLTF
TRBJ2-7	TRBV28	TRBD1	-	TGTGCCAGCGGTGAAAGGGGGCGGGAGCAGTACTTC	CASGERGREQYF
TRBJ2-1	TRBV7-9	-	-	TGTGCCAGCACCCAGACTAGGGCGCAGTTCTTC	CASTQTRAQFF
TRBJ2-5	TRBV5-1	TRBD2	few	TGCGCCAGCAGCGCCGGGACTAGCGGGAGTGAGACCCAGTACTTC	CASSAGTSGSETQYF
TRBJ2-7	TRBV19	TRBD1	-	TGTGCCAGTAGTGGGACCACAGGGGCCCGATCCTACGAGCAGTACTTC	CASSGTTGARSYEQYF
TRBJ1-4	TRBV2	TRBD1	-	TGTGCCAGCGTCCGGGACAGGGGGCCTGAAAAACTGTTTTTT	CASVRDRGPEKLFF
TRBJ1-1	TRBV5-4	TRBD1	once	TGTGCCAGCAGCTCCCCGAGGGACAGGGGGCCGAACACTGAAGCTTTCTTT	CASSSPRDRGPNTEAFF
TRBJ1-4	TRBV6-1	-	-	TGTGCCAGCAGAAGGCGGGGATCTACTAATGAAAAACTGTTTTTT	CASRRRGSTNEKLFF
TRBJ2-7	TRBV4-2	TRBD1	-	TGTGCCAGCAGCCGCGGGACAGGGAGCTACGAGCAGTACTTC	CASSRGTGSYEQYF
TRBJ1-4	TRBV5-1	-	-	TGCGCCAGCAGCTTGGCCGGCAGGGAATTTGAAAAACTGTTTTTT	CASSLAGREFEKLFF
TRBJ2-5	TRBV5-5	-	-	TGTGCCAGCAGCCGAAACAAAGAGACCCAGTACTTC	CASSRNKETQYF
TRBJ2-3	TRBV7-9	-	-	TGTGCCAGCAACTGGCAGGGTGGGTTAGCAGATACGCAGTATTTT	CASNWQGGLADTQYF
TRBJ2-7	TRBV2	-	few	TGTGCCAGCAGCTCGGTCTACGAGCAGTACTTC	CASSSVYEQYF
TRBJ2-1	TRBV30	TRBD2	-	TGTGCCTCCTTAGCGGGAGCCTACAATGAGCAGTTCTTC	CASLAGAYNEQFF
TRBJ1-2	TRBV6-1	-	-	TGTGCCAGCAGAACCACAGGGAGCAATGGCTACACCTTC	CASRTTGSNGYTF
TRBJ1-2	TRBV18	-	-	TGTGCCAGCTCACTAAAGGCTGAGGCTAACTATGGCTACACCTTC	CASSLKAEANYGYTF
TRBJ2-2	TRBV18	-	-	TGTGCCAGCTCACCAATACAGGGAATGAGGACCGGGGAGCTGTTTTTT	CASSPIQGMRTGELFF
TRBJ2-4	TRBV7-2	-	-	TGTGCCAGCAGCCCGGGGTTAACCAAAAACATTCAGTACTTC	CASSPGLTKNIQYF
TRBJ2-5	TRBV18	TRBD1	-	TGTGCCAGCTCACCAGAAGGGGGCGGGGAGACCCAGTACTTC	CASSPEGGGETQYF
TRBJ2-6	TRBV5-6	TRBD2	-	TGTGCCAGCAGCTCCCTTGGGAGGGGACCTGGGGCCAACGTCCTGACTTTC	CASSSLGRGPGANVLTF
TRBJ2-7	TRBV7-8	TRBD1	-	TGTGCCAGCAGCTTAAGGGGGCGGGGACAGGTTTTCGACGAGCAGTACTTC	CASSLRGRGQVFDEQYF
TRBJ2-3	TRBV5-6	-	-	TGTGCCAGCAGCTTTTCTAGCACAGATACGCAGTATTTT	CASSFSSTDTQYF
TRBJ2-1	TRBV5-1	TRBD1	-	TGCGCCAGCAGCTCGAGGACAGGGTACAATGAGCAGTTCTTC	CASSSRTGYNEQFF
TRBJ2-7	TRBV7-7	TRBD1	-	TGTGCTAGCAGCTTAGGACCGGGACAGGGGGGCTACGAGCAGTACTTC	CASSLGPGQGGYEQYF
TRBJ1-1	TRBV19	-	-	TGTGCCAGTACTAGAAGCAGTGAAGCTTTCTTT	CASTRSSEAFF
TRBJ2-7	TRBV6-5	TRBD1	-	TGTGCCAGCAGCGCCTGGGACAGCTCCTACGAGCAGTACTTC	CASSAWDSSYEQYF
TRBJ2-3	TRBV5-1	-	-	TGCGCCAGCACCGCACGACAGAGCACAGATACGCAGTATTTT	CASTARQSTDTQYF
TRBJ1-4	TRBV5-1	-	-	TGCGCCAGCAGCCTCGGTGAGGGTGAAAAACTGTTTTTT	CASSLGEGEKLFF
TRBJ1-1	TRBV30	-	-	TGTGCCTGGAGTGTAACCAGGGACACTGAAGCTTTCTTT	CAWSVTRDTEAFF
TRBJ1-5	TRBV27	-	-	TGTGCCAGCAGTTTAAGCGGGGGGAATCAGCCCCAGCATTTT	CASSLSGGNQPQHF
TRBJ1-1	TRBV14	TRBD1	-	TGTGCCAGCAGCCAACCGACAGGGAGAGGGACTGAAGCTTTCTTT	CASSQPTGRGTEAFF
TRBJ2-3	TRBV6-1	TRBD1	few	TGTGCCAGCCGGGACAGGGGGGCAGATACGCAGTATTTT	CASRDRGADTQYF
TRBJ1-2	TRBV19	-	-	TGTGCCAGCCGGGGTGCAGGAGCCAACTATGGCTACACCTTC	CASRGAGANYGYTF
TRBJ2-1	TRBV7-8	TRBD2	-	TGTGCCAGCTCTGGTGGTAGCGGGAGTGAGCAGTTCTTC	CASSGGSGSEQFF
TRBJ2-3	TRBV9	-	-	TGTGCCAGCAGCGCTAAGGAGCCGGGTACGCAGTATTTT	CASSAKEPGTQYF
TRBJ2-5	TRBV12-5	-	-	TGTGCTAGGAGAGACACCCTAGCTGGGGAGAGGGAGACCCAGTACTTC	CARRDTLAGERETQYF
TRBJ2-7	TRBV15	-	-	TGTGCCACCAGCAGAGTTGGGGAGAGCAGGAGCCACGAGCAGTACTTC	CATSRVGESRSHEQYF
TRBJ2-5	TRBV5-6	-	-	TGTGCCAGCAGCCTATTCTCAGGGGAAGAGACCCAGTACTTC	CASSLFSGEETQYF
TRBJ2-3	TRBV6-1	-	-	TGTGCCAGCACCGCCAGCGGGTCCAGCACAGATACGCAGTATTTT	CASTASGSSTDTQYF
TRBJ2-7	TRBV11-2	TRBD2	-	TGTGCCAGCAGCTTTCGGGGGGCGGGAGGGGACGAGCAGTACTTC	CASSFRGAGGDEQYF
TRBJ1-4	TRBV5-1	-	-	TGCGCCAGCAGCTTGCAGCGTCCGGGAGTAGAACTGTTTTTT	CASSLQRPGVELFF
TRBJ1-4	TRBV7-9	TRBD1	-	TGTGCCAGCAGCCAAGGGACAGCTCCTAATGAAAAACTGTTTTTT	CASSQGTAPNEKLFF
TRBJ1-1	TRBV6-1	-	once	TGTGCCAGCAGTAACAGGGCGCCCGACACTGAAGCTTTCTTT	CASSNRAPDTEAFF
TRBJ1-1	TRBV4-1	-	-	TGCGCCAGCAGCCAAGGAGACACCCTGGCCCCCATGAACACTGAAGCTTTCTTT	CASSQGDTLAPMNTEAFF
TRBJ2-5	TRBV30	TRBD2	-	TGTGCCTGGAGCCTAGCGGGAGGGCCGGGAGGGACCCAGTACTTC	CAWSLAGGPGGTQYF
TRBJ2-7	TRBV9	TRBD2	-	TGTGCCAGCAGCGTCTCCGGGACTAGCGGAGAGGGCTCCTACGAGCAGTACTTC	CASSVSGTSGEGSYEQYF
TRBJ2-5	TRBV25-1	TRBD1	-	TGTGCCAGCAGTGCCTTGGACAGGGTTCAAGAGACCCAGTACTTC	CASSALDRVQETQYF
TRBJ2-2	TRBV6-1	-	-	TGTGCCAGCAGACCACAGGGTTTGGACACCGGGGAGCTGTTTTTT	CASRPQGLDTGELFF
TRBJ1-4	TRBV30	TRBD1	once	TGTGCCTGGAGTGTACTTTCTAGGGGGCTGAGTGAAAAACTGTTTTTT	CAWSVLSRGLSEKLFF
TRBJ1-2	TRBV7-9	TRBD1	-	TGTGCCAGCGGAGAATCCGGGACAGCCTCCGGAGACTATGGCTACACCTTC	CASGESGTASGDYGYTF
TRBJ2-5	TRBV11-3	TRBD2	-	TGTGCCAGCAGCCCGGGACTAGCGGGAGTTGAGACCCAGTACTTC	CASSPGLAGVETQYF
TRBJ2-3	TRBV5-6	-	-	TGTGCCAGCAGCTTGAGCGGAAACACAGATACGCAGTATTTT	CASSLSGNTDTQYF
TRBJ2-7	TRBV6-1	TRBD1	-	TGTGCCAGCAGGGGACAGGGGACCTACGAGCAGTACTTC	CASRGQGTYEQYF
TRBJ2-7	TRBV5-5	TRBD2	-	TGTGCCAGCAGCTTAGGACTAGCGGGACCCGAGCAGTACTTC	CASSLGLAGPEQYF